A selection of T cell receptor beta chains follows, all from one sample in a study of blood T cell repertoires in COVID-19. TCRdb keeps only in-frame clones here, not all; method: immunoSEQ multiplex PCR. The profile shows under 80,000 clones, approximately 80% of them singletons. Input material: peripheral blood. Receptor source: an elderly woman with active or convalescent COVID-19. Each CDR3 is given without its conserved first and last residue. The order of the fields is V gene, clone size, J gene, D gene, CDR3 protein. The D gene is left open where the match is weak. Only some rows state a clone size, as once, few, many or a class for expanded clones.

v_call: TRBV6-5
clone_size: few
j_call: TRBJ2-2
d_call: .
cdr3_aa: AILRSGNTGELF

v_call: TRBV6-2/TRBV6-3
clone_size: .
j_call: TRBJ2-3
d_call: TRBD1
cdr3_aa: ASSSGTGTSTDTQY

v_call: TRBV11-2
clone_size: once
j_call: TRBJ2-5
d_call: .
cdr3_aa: ASSPDRRETQY

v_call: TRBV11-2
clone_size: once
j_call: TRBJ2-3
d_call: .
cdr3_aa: ASSYGQPTTDTQY

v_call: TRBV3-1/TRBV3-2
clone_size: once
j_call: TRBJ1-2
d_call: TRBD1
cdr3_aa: ASSQGRTGSHYT

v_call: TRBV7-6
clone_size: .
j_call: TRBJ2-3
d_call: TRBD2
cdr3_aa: ASSFNWRGGTDTQY

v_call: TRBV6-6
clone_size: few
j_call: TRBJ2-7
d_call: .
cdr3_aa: ASSYLQWSLTYEQY

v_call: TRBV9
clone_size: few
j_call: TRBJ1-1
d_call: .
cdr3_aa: ASRGDSEAF

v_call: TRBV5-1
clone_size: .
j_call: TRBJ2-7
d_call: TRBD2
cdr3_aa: ASSLASWGGPTPYEQY

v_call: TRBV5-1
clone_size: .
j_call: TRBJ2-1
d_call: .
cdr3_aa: ASSLALTAPYNEQF

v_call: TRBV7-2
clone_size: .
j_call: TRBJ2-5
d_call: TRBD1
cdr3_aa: ASSPTQDRAETQY

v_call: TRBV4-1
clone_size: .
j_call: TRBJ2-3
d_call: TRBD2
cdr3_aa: ASSRKETSGTDTQY

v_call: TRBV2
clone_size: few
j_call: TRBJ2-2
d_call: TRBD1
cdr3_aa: ASSDGTGVNTGELF

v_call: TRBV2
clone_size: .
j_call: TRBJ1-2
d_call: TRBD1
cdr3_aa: ASSEGQGVRGYT

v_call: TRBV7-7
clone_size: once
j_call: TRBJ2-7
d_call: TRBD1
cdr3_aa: ASSPGGGQGGEQY

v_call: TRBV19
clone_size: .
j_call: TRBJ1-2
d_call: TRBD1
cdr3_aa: ASSILAPTGFHGYT

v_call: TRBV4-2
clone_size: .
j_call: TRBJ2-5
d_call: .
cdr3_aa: ASSQDPNREETQY

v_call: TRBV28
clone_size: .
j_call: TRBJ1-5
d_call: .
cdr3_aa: ASRTPQAQQPQH

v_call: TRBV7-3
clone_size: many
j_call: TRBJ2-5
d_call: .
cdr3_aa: ASSLFSGGETQY

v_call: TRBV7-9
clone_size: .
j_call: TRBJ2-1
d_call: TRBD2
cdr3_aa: ASSYSPGLAAYNEQF

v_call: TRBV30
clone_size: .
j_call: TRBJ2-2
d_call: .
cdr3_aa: AWRRGTNTGELF

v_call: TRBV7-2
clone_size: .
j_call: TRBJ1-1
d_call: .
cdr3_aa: ASSLAWSTYVKAF

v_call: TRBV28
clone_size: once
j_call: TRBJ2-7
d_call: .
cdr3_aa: ASRDLAGWDGEQY

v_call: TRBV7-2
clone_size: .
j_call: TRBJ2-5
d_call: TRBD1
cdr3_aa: ASSSLGQRQETQY

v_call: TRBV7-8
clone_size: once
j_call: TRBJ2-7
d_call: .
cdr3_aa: ASSPVTGQY

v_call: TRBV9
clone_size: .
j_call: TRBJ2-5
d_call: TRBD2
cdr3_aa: ASSPGHASGSETQY

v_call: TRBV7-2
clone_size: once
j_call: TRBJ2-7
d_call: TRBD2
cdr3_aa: ASSINSGPYEQY

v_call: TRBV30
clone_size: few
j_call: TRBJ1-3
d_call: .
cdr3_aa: AWSLFGQFSGNTIY

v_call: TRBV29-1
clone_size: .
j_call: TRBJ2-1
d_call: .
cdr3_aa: SVEVTHSYNEQF

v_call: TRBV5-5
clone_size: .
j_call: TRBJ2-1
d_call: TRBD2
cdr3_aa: ASNGLADHNEQF

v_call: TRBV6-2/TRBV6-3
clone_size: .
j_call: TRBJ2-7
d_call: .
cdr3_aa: ASSAIYPGVSYEQY

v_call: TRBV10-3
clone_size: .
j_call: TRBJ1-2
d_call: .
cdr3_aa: AISSPFSQAPGRGYT

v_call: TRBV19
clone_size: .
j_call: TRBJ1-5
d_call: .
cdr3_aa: ASNFKEGGQPQH

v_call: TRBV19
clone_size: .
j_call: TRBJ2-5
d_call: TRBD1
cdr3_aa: ASSVRDRGDKTQY

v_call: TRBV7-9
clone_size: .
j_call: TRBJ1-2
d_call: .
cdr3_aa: ASSLVEGLLYGYT

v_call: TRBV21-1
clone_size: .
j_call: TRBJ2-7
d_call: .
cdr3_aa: ASSTPTGASLALVLEQY

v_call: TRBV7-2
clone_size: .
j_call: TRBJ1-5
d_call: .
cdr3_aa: ASSSSRDQPQH

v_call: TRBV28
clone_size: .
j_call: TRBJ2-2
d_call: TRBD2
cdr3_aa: ASSHNGGSGSRAGELF

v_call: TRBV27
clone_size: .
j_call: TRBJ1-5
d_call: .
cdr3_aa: ASSLRPLTESPQH

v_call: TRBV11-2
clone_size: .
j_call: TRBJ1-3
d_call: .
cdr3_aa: ASSFSSGNTIY

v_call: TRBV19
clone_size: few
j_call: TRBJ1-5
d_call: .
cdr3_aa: ASSIGGTQPQH

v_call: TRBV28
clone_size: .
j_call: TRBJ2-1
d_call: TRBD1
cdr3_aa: ATGNGQGQF

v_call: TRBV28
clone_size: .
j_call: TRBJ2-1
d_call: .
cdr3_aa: ASSPIGGVYNEQF

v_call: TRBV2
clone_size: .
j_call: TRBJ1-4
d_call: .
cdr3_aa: ASSEQGTNEKLF

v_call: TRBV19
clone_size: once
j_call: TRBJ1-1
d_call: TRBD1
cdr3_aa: ASSMTGIGTEAF

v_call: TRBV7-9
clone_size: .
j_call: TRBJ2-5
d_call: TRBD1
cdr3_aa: ASRITGVETQY

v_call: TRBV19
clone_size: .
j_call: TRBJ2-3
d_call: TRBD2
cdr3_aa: ASSIWRGAGTDTQY

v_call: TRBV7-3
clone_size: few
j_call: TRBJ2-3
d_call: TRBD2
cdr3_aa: ASSLTSSGGGITDTQY

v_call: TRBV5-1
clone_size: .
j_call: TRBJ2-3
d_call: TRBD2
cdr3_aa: ASSLERGGATDTQY

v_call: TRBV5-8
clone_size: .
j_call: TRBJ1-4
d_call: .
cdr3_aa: ASGRLGVFNEKLF

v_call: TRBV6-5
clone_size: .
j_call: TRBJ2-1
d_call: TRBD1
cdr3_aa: ASRWTGLAYNEQF

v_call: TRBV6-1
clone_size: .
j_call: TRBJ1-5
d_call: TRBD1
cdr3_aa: ASSESGGGNQPQH

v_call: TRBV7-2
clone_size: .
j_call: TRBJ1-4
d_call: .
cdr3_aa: ASSWDYGLVNEKLF

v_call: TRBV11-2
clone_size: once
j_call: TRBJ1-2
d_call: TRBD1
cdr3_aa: ASSFQGANWYYGYT

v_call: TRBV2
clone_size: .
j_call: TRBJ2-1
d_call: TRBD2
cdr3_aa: ASRALAGGVYEQF

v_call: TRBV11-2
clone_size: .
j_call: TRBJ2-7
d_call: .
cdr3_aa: ASSEDREGEQY

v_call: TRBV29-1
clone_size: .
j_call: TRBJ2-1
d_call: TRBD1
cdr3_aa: SVFRGPKDGNEQF

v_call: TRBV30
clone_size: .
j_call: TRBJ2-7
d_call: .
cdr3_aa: AWSVGGTYEQY

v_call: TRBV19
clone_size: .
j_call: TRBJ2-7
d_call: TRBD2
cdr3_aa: ASSISAPTSGRTYEQY